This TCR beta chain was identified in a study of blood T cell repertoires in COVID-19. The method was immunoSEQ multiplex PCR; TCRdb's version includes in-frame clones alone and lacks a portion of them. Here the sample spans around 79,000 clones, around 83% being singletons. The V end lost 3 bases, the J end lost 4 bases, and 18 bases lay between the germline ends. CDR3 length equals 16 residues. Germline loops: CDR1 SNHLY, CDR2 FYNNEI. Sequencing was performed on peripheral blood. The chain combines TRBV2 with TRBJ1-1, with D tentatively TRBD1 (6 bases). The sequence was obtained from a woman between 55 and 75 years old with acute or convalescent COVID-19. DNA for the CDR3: TGTGCCAGCAGTGAGGGGGCTACGGTGGAGGCCACTGAAGCTTTCTTT. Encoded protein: CASSEGATVEATEAFF.